Below, 13 T cell receptor beta chains from the same sample are listed, as sequenced in a study of T-cell memory formation after mild COVID-19. TCRdb re-derived calls from the 5' RACE reads in MiXCR, one entry per CDR3 protein. The sample holds 40,000 to 60,000 distinct CDR3 sequences, approximately 9.1% seen once. The sample comprised PBMCs or a T cell subset sorted from them (not recorded which). These receptor sequences come from an adult woman who had mild COVID-19 (a few samples of this study predate the infection). Cell type and time point are not known.

This clonotype was observed a handful of times. The chain uses TRBV4-2 and TRBJ1-6; no reliable D call. Germline CDR1 is LGHNA and CDR2 is YNFKEQ. The CDR3 covers 14 residues. V was pared by 0 bases and J by 4 bases, with 4 bases between. The CDR3 DNA sequence: TGTGCCAGCAGCCAAGATTTATATAATTCACCCCTCCACTTT. It yields the protein CASSQDLYNSPLHF.

This clonotype was recorded at least ten times. The limits of the CDR3 on the DNA are not certain, so only TCRdb's listed CDR3 is given. The chain joins TRBV21-1 to TRBJ2-7; the listed D gene, TRBD2, was not tested against the DNA. TRBV21-1 is an annotated pseudogene. Counting both end residues, the CDR3 totals 16 amino acids. The CDR3 protein is CASTQRVGSGSYEQYF.

CDR3 coding DNA: TGTGCCAGTAGCGGGAGGGCCGGGTACGAGCAGTACTTC. It translates to CASSGRAGYEQYF. The chain couples TRBV7-9 to TRBJ2-7; 11 bases map to TRBD2. CDR3 length: 13 amino acids. CDR1 is SEHNR, CDR2 FQNEAQ, per germline (reference sequence). The junction had 5 bases not matched to a gene; V was cut back by 9 bases and J by 4 bases.

This clonotype came up a few times. The V gene is TRBV7-9, the J gene TRBJ1-3; D call uncertain. The germline V gene encodes CDR1 SEHNR and CDR2 FQNEAQ (reference sequence). The CDR3 contains 13 residues. In DNA form, the CDR3 reads TGTGCAGGAGGGCTTAGCTCTGGAAACACCATATATTTT. It yields the protein CAGGLSSGNTIYF.

This clonotype was counted a few times. The genes are TRBV5-1 and TRBJ1-1; perhaps TRBD1 as D (5 bases). Germline V gene lookup returns CDR1 SGHRS and CDR2 YFSETQ. The CDR3 spans 11 residues. The germline V and J ends were trimmed by 5 bases and 5 bases, with 7 bases remaining between them. CDR3 bases: TGCGCCAGCAGGGGGGGGACTGAAGCTTTCTTT. Protein sequence: CASRGGTEAFF.

A few counts support this clonotype. The CDR3 protein is CSATERGKYEQYF. The CDR3 DNA sequence: TGCAGTGCTACCGAAAGGGGAAAGTACGAGCAGTACTTC. The chain has TRBV20-1 and TRBJ2-7, with D possibly matching TRBD1 (5 bases). The CDR3 extends over 13 amino acids. Trimming took 4 bases from V and 4 from J, leaving 14 bases between them. Germline CDR1 DFQATT, CDR2 SNEGSKA (reference sequence).

The chain is built from TRBV9 and TRBJ2-7; D remains unclear. This CDR3 region has 13 residues. The germline V gene encodes CDR1 SGDLS and CDR2 YYNGEE. V was clipped by 0 bases and J by 5 bases, with 9 bases between them. CDR3 in DNA: TGTGCCAGCAGCGTAGGAACAGTCCACGAGCAGTACTTC. Amino acid sequence: CASSVGTVHEQYF.

This clonotype was seen at least ten times. This sequence joins TRBV29-1 and TRBJ2-3; maybe TRBD2 (6 bases). Germline V gives CDR1 SQVTM, CDR2 ANQGSEA. The CDR3 contains 13 residues. Here the CDR3 DNA reads TGCACCGGGACTGGGGTGTCGACAGATACGCAGTATTTT. Its protein is CTGTGVSTDTQYF.

The chain has TRBV4-3 and TRBJ2-7, with TRBD1 matching 9 bases. This CDR3 region has 17 residues. J was trimmed by 5 bases and V by 0 bases; bases with no gene match: 11. The germline CDR1 and CDR2 sequences are LGHNA and YSLEER. The CDR3 region has the DNA TGCGCCAGCAGCCAAGATAGAAGAGACAGGGGGTTCCACGAGCAGTACTTC. Translation gives CASSQDRRDRGFHEQYF.

The chain links TRBV5-1 to TRBJ2-5; 7 positions match TRBD1. The CDR3 extends over 13 amino acids. Germline V gene sequence: CDR1 SGHRS, CDR2 YFSETQ. Trimming took 4 bases from V and 2 from J; bases not matched to a gene: 2. The CDR3 bases are TGCGCCAGCAGCGGGACAGCGCAAGAGACCCAGTACTTC. Its protein is CASSGTAQETQYF.

This clonotype has a handful of counts. The chain employs TRBV7-9 and TRBJ2-1; 7 positions match TRBD1. V shed 4 bases, J shed 9 bases, and the junction held 6 bases outside the gene matches. This CDR3 has 13 amino acids. Per germline, CDR1 SEHNR and CDR2 FQNEAQ (reference sequence). The CDR3 DNA follows: TGTGCCAGCAGCTCTACAGGGGCCAGTGAGCAGTTCTTC. Translated: CASSSTGASEQFF.

The table lists this clonotype with a few counts. The chain carries TRBV14 and TRBJ1-2; the match to TRBD1 covers 8 bases. The length of the CDR3 is 15 residues. The ends lost 0 bases at V and 7 bases at J; junction bases unmatched: 7. In germline, CDR1 is SGHDN, CDR2 FVKESK. CDR3 region: CASSQDAGGMGGYTF. Written as DNA, the CDR3 is TGTGCCAGCAGCCAAGACGCAGGGGGCATGGGTGGCTACACCTTC.

The rearrangement uses TRBV11-3 and TRBJ1-6; possible D gene TRBD1, 6 bases. Germline V lookup: CDR1 SGHNT, CDR2 YENEEA. The CDR3 has 15 residues. V gave up 5 bases and J gave up 7 bases, with 15 bases separating them. The CDR3 sequence is CASSLTRDKNSPLHF. CDR3 bases: TGTGCCAGCAGCCTCACACGGGACAAAAATTCACCCCTCCACTTT.